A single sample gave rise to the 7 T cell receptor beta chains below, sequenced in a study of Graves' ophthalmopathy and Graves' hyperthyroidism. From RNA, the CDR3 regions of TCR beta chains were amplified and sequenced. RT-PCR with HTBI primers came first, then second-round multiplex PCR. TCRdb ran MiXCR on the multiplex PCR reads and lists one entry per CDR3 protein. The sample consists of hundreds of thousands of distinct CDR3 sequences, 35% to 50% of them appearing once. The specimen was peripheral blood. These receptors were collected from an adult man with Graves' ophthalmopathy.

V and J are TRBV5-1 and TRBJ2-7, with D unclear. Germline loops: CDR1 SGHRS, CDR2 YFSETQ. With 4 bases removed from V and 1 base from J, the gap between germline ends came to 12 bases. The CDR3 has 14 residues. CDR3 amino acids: CASSRVDLSYEQYF. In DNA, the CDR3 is TGCGCCAGCAGCCGTGTCGACCTATCCTACGAGCAGTACTTC.

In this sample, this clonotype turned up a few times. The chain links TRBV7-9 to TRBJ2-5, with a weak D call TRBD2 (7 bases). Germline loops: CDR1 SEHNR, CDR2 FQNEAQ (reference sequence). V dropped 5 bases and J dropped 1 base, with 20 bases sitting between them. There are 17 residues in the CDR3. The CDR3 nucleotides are TGTGCCAGCAGCCAAGGCTTTGGCGGGGGCATCCAAGAGACCCAGTACTTC. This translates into CASSQGFGGGIQETQYF.

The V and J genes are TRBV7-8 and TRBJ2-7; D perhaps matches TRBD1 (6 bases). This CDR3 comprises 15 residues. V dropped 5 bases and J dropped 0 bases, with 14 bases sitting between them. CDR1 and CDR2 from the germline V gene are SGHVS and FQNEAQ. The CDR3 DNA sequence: TGTGCCAGCAGCCGTACGAGGGACACCTCCTACGAGCAGTACTTC. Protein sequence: CASSRTRDTSYEQYF. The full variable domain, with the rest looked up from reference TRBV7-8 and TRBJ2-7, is GAGVSQSPRYKVAKRGQDVALRCDPISGHVSLFWYQQALGQGPEFLTYFQNEAQLDKSGLPSDRFFAERPEGSVSTLKIQRTQQEDSAVYLCASSRTRDTSYEQYFGPGTRLTVT.

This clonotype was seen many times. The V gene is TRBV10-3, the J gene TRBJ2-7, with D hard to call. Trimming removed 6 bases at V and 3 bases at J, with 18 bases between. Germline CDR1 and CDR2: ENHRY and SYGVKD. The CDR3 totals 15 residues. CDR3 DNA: TGTGCCATCAGGGAAGGTGAACAAGACAACTACGAGCAGTACTTC. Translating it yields CAIREGEQDNYEQYF.

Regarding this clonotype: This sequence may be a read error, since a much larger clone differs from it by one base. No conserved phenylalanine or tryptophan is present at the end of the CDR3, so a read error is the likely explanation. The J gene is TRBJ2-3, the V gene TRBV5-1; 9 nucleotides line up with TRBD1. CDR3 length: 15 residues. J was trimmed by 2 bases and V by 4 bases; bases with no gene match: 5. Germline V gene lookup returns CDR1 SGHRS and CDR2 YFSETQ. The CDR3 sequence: CASSPGQGNTDTQYL. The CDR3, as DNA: TGCGCCAGCAGCCCAGGACAGGGGAACACAGATACGCAGTATTTG.

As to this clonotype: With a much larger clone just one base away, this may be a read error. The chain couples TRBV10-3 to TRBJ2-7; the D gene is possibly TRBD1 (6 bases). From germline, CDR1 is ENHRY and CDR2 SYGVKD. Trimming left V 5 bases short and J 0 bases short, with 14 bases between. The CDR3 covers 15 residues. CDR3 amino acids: CAISNADRNSYEQYF. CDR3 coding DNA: TGTGCCATCAGTAATGCGGACAGAAACTCCTACGAGCAGTACTTC.

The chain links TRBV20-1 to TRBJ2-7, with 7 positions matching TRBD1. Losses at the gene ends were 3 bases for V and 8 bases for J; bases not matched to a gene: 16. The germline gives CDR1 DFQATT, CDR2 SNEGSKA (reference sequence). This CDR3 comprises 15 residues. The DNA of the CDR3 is TGCAGTGCTAGCCACAGGGGAAGCAATCAGCCCCAGCAGTACTTC. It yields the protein CSASHRGSNQPQQYF.